These 14 T cell receptor beta chains were sequenced from one sample in a study of shared clonotypes between healthy human individuals. The assay was immunoSEQ multiplex PCR, and TCRdb's table has in-frame clones only and misses some. This table holds under 600,000 clones, over 60% found once. The sample taken for sequencing was PBMCs. All receptors derive from a woman in her thirties or forties in good health. Some clones in this sample may be carry-over from other donors' samples.

The chain couples TRBV10-3 to TRBJ2-5; D might be TRBD1 or TRBD2, each matching 5 bases. CDR1 and CDR2 (germline): ENHRY, SYGVKD. The CDR3 sequence is 14 residues long. Trimming left V 3 bases short and J 4 bases short, with 12 bases between. CDR3 in amino acids: CAISDSRGAETQYF. CDR3 DNA: TGTGCCATCAGTGATAGTAGGGGAGCAGAGACCCAGTACTTC.

The chain recombines TRBV20-1 with TRBJ2-1; D gene uncertain. This CDR3 spans 10 amino acids. V was shortened by 8 bases and J by 4 bases, with 6 bases between the two germline ends. Germline V gives CDR1 DFQATT, CDR2 SNEGSKA (reference sequence). In DNA, the CDR3 is TGCAGTTTGGTGTACAATGAGCAGTTCTTC. As protein: CSLVYNEQFF.

This clone has just one count. The rearrangement joins TRBV7-9 to TRBJ2-1, with D possibly TRBD2 on 7 matching bases. The CDR3 runs to 13 residues. CDR1 is SEHNR and CDR2 is FQNEAQ in the germline V gene (reference sequence). V lost 1 base to trimming and J lost 14 bases, with 15 bases between them. CDR3 in amino acids: CASSLVFGGLEFF. CDR3 nucleotides: TGTGCCAGCAGCTTAGTATTCGGGGGGCTGGAGTTCTTC.

V is TRBV5-6 and J is TRBJ2-7, with 14 bases that match TRBD2. Germline CDR1 is SGHDT and CDR2 is YYEEEE. Unmatched junction bases numbered 7, after V lost 3 bases and J lost 5 bases. This CDR3 is built from 16 residues. CDR3 nucleotide sequence: TGTGCCAGCAGCTGGAACATGGGACTAGCGGGAGACGAGCAGTACTTC. It encodes CASSWNMGLAGDEQYF.

The gene calls are TRBV7-2 and TRBJ2-7, with D perhaps given as TRBD1 or TRBD2 (5 bases each). Germline V CDR1 and CDR2: SGHTA, FQGNSA. The CDR3 has 15 amino acids. Trimming left V 3 bases short and J 3 bases short, with 15 bases between. The CDR3 DNA follows: TGTGCCAGCAGCTTTACATTCGGGGCTTTCTACGAGCAGTACTTC. Encoded protein: CASSFTFGAFYEQYF. Full variable domain (rest looked up from reference TRBV7-2 and TRBJ2-7): GAGVSQSPSNKVTEKGKDVELRCDPISGHTALYWYRQSLGQGLEFLIYFQGNSAPDKSGLPSDRFSAERTGGSVSTLTIQRTQQEDSAVYLCASSFTFGAFYEQYFGPGTRLTVT.

The chain employs TRBV30 and TRBJ2-5; 13 nucleotides align to TRBD2. The J call may be incorrect, as the DNA end agrees better with TRBJ2-7. Germline CDR1 reads GTSNPN; CDR2 reads SVGIG (reference sequence). CDR3 length: 15 residues. This CDR3 reads CAWTSGLAGEDEQYF. CDR3 coding DNA: TGTGCCTGGACCAGTGGACTAGCGGGAGAGGACGAGCAGTACTTC.

The chain uses TRBV19 and TRBJ1-2; the match to TRBD1 covers 7 bases. V dropped 3 bases and J dropped 8; count of bases not matched to a gene: 12. This CDR3 spans 15 amino acids. Germline CDR1 is LNHDA and CDR2 is SQIVND (reference sequence). CDR3 DNA sequence: TGTGCCAGTAGTATCCCAGGGACAGCCCGACGGGGCTACACCTTC. Translating it yields CASSIPGTARRGYTF.

The J gene is TRBJ1-2, the V gene TRBV7-9; D unclear. V was cut by 2 bases and J by 3 bases, with 13 bases left in between. The germline V gene has CDR1 SEHNR and CDR2 FQNEAQ (reference sequence). This CDR3 has 15 residues. DNA for the CDR3: TGTGCCAGCAGCTTACGGGCCTCTGGGGACTATGGCTACACCTTC. Its translation: CASSLRASGDYGYTF.

This chain joins TRBV9 and TRBJ2-1; tentative D call: TRBD2 (5 bases). CDR1 is SGDLS and CDR2 is YYNGEE in the germline V gene. The length of the CDR3 is 12 residues. With 0 bases removed from V and 7 bases from J, the gap between germline ends came to 5 bases. The CDR3 region is CASSVAGNEQFF. In nucleotides, the CDR3 is TGTGCCAGCAGCGTAGCGGGGAATGAGCAGTTCTTC. The full variable domain, completed using reference TRBV9 and TRBJ2-1, is DSGVTQTPKHLITATGQRVTLRCSPRSGDLSVYWYQQSLDQGLQFLIQYYNGEERAKGNILERFSAQQFPDLHSELNLSSLELGDSALYFCASSVAGNEQFFGPGTRLTVL.

This chain uses TRBV6-6 with TRBJ2-3; tentative D call: TRBD2 (5 bases). V was cut by 6 bases and J by 0 bases, with 16 bases left in between. The CDR3 has 16 amino acids. CDR1 is MNHNY, CDR2 SVGAGI, per germline (reference sequence). CDR3 region: CASRTNLRASTDTQYF. The DNA for the CDR3 is TGTGCCAGCAGGACGAACCTGAGGGCTAGCACAGATACGCAGTATTTT.

This clone was seen a handful of times. The CDR3 region has the DNA TGCGCCAGCAGTGAGGGACTAGCGGGACAAGAGACCCAGTACTTC. Translating it yields CASSEGLAGQETQYF. The rearrangement joins TRBV10-1 to TRBJ2-5; 12 nucleotides line up with TRBD2. The CDR3 covers 15 residues. Germline V gene sequence: CDR1 WNHNN, CDR2 SYGVQD (reference sequence). After removal of 2 bases from V and 2 bases from J, the junction contained 0 bases not matched to a gene.

V usage is TRBV28 and J usage is TRBJ1-3; TRBD1 aligns across 7 bases. This CDR3 contains 19 residues. Germline V gives CDR1 MDHEN, CDR2 SYDVKM. The junction had 16 bases not matched to a gene; V was cut back by 5 bases and J by 0 bases. This CDR3 is CASSPTTYRQGRSGNTIYF. In DNA form, the CDR3 reads TGTGCCAGCAGTCCGACCACCTATAGACAGGGACGCTCTGGAAACACCATATATTTT.

This chain uses TRBV6-5 with TRBJ2-7; D is perhaps TRBD1 or TRBD2 (6 bases each). The CDR3 loop spans 15 amino acids. Per germline, CDR1 MNHEY and CDR2 SVGAGI. With 8 bases removed from V and 6 bases from J, the gap between germline ends came to 23 bases. Written as DNA, the CDR3 is TGTGCCAGCGCAACACCCGGGGGACACTGGTCCGAGCAGTACTTC. Translation: CASATPGGHWSEQYF.

The chain recombines TRBV4-1 with TRBJ2-2, with 10 bases matching TRBD1. This CDR3 is 17 amino acids long. V lost 5 bases and J lost 4; bases outside the gene matches: 10. Germline V gene lookup returns CDR1 MGHRA and CDR2 YSYEKL. CDR3 amino acids: CASSSLLDRGSTGELFF. CDR3 nucleotide sequence: TGCGCCAGCAGCTCCCTTTTGGACAGGGGGTCCACCGGGGAGCTGTTTTTT.